A selection of T cell receptor beta chains follows, all from one sample in a study of CD8+CD57+ T cells in acquired aplastic anemia. TCRdb called the reads again in MiXCR, with one record for every CDR3 protein. The sample shows hundreds of thousands of distinct CDR3 sequences, roughly a third of them seen only once. Sequences were obtained from sorted CD4+, CD8+, or CD8+CD57+ T cells (not recorded which) from PBMCs. Receptor source: a human donor with aplastic anemia. Each CDR3 is given with its conserved first and last residue. D genes are given only for firm matches. A clone size is listed for some rows: how often the clone was seen (once, few, many), or a class if it is expanded.

clone_size | j_call | v_call | d_call | cdr3_nt | cdr3_aa
once | TRBJ2-7 | TRBV4-3 | - | TGCGCCAGCAGCCAAGCATCAGGGGCCGCCTACGTGCAGTACTTC | CASSQASGAAYVQYF
- | TRBJ1-4 | TRBV10-2 | - | TGCGCCAGCAGTGAAGGCCAGGGGAGATTTGGGGAAAAACTGTTTTTT | CASSEGQGRFGEKLFF
- | TRBJ1-6 | TRBV12-3/TRBV12-4 | - | TGTGCCAGCAGTTTTTCGGGGGGGGAGAATTCACCCCTCCACTTT | CASSFSGGENSPLHF
many | TRBJ2-7 | TRBV5-1 | TRBD1 | TGCGCCAGCATGAGGACAGGGACGTCGTACGAGCAGTACTTC | CASMRTGTSYEQYF
- | TRBJ2-5 | TRBV7-6 | - | TGTGCCAGCACCAAACTAGCTCAGGAGACCCAGTACTTC | CASTKLAQETQYF
- | TRBJ2-1 | TRBV4-2 | TRBD2 | TGTGCCAGCAGCCAGGGCCATCTAGCGGGGGGATACAATGAGCAGTTCTTC | CASSQGHLAGGYNEQFF
- | TRBJ2-7 | TRBV6-1 | TRBD1 | TGTGCCAGCAGTCCCCCGGGACAGGGGCTCTACGAGCAGTACTTC | CASSPPGQGLYEQYF
- | TRBJ1-6 | TRBV27 | TRBD1 | TGTGCCAGCAGTTTCACTACAGGGGGCGCGTACTCACCCCTCCACTTT | CASSFTTGGAYSPLHF
many | TRBJ2-7 | TRBV5-1 | TRBD2 | TGCGCCAGCAGCTACGGGGGGGCAAAGAACGAGCAGTACTTC | CASSYGGAKNEQYF
few | TRBJ1-6 | TRBV25-1 | - | TGTGCCAGCAGCACCCCTCTAGAGGGGGGCAATTCACCCCTCCACTTT | CASSTPLEGGNSPLHF
few | TRBJ2-3 | TRBV5-1 | - | TGCGCCAGCAGCCAAGGACAGAAACGCACAGATACGCAGTATTTT | CASSQGQKRTDTQYF
many | TRBJ1-2 | TRBV10-3 | TRBD1 | TGTGCCATCACCATGGACAGGGGGCATGGCTACACCTTC | CAITMDRGHGYTF
many | TRBJ1-1 | TRBV20-1 | - | TGCAGTGCTAGACCAGACGAGAACACTGAAGCTTTCTTT | CSARPDENTEAFF
- | TRBJ2-2 | TRBV7-2 | - | TGTGCCAGCAGCTTAGGCCGGGGGGCAACCGGGGAGCTGTTTTTT | CASSLGRGATGELFF
- | TRBJ1-2 | TRBV4-1 | TRBD1 | TGCGGCGTTGAAGCTCCGGGACAGGGGTTGTTTGACTATGGCTACACCTTC | CGVEAPGQGLFDYGYTF
once | TRBJ1-3 | TRBV11-2 | TRBD1 | TGTGCCAGCAGCAGGGGACAGCCCTCTGGAAACACCATATATTTT | CASSRGQPSGNTIYF
many | TRBJ1-5 | TRBV9 | - | TGTGCCAGCAGCGTAGCATCAGGGGTCAATCAGCCCCAGCATTTT | CASSVASGVNQPQHF
many | TRBJ2-3 | TRBV19 | TRBD2 | TGTGCCAGTAGTGTAGCGGGAGTGGCAGATACGCAGTATTTT | CASSVAGVADTQYF
few | TRBJ2-7 | TRBV9 | TRBD2 | TGTGCCAGCAGCACCACTAGCGGGGGGGACTACGAGCAGTACTTC | CASSTTSGGDYEQYF
many | TRBJ1-6 | TRBV14 | - | TGTGCCAGCAGCCAGGGTGGGGACTCACCCCTCCACTTT | CASSQGGDSPLHF
- | TRBJ1-2 | TRBV6-5 | TRBD1 | TGTGCCAGCAATTACCCCGCGGACAGGGGGGGAGGTGGCTACACCTTC | CASNYPADRGGGGYTF
many | TRBJ2-7 | TRBV20-1 | TRBD1 | TGCAGTGCAAGCAGGGACAGGGGTAATTTCCCCCGCTACGAGCAGTACTTC | CSASRDRGNFPRYEQYF
few | TRBJ1-5 | TRBV2 | - | TGTGCCAGCACCGGGGGGGCAGGGTATAGCAATCAGCCCCAGCATTTT | CASTGGAGYSNQPQHF
many | TRBJ1-2 | TRBV5-1 | - | TGCGCCAGCAGCCCCCGTGAGAGGGAAGGCTACACCTTC | CASSPREREGYTF
many | TRBJ1-1 | TRBV10-3 | - | TGTGCCATCAGTGTGAAGGAGAACACTGAAGCTTTCTTT | CAISVKENTEAFF
few | TRBJ1-1 | TRBV7-3 | - | TGTGCCAGCAGATGGGGACCCACGAACACTAAAGCTTCCTTT | CASRWGPTNTKASF
many | TRBJ1-6 | TRBV10-3 | - | TGTGCCATCAGGCAGGGAGTCGATTCACCCCTCCACTTT | CAIRQGVDSPLHF
- | TRBJ2-7 | TRBV7-6 | - | TGTGCCAGCGGGGATTACGCCTACGAGCAGTACTTC | CASGDYAYEQYF
few | TRBJ1-2 | TRBV30 | - | TGTGCCTGGAGTGTAAGCCCGAATGGCTACACCTTC | CAWSVSPNGYTF
- | TRBJ2-6 | TRBV5-1 | - | TGCGCCAGCAGCTTGGGATACTCTGGGGCCAACGTCCTGACTTTC | CASSLGYSGANVLTF
- | TRBJ2-7 | TRBV5-5 | TRBD1 | TGTGCCAGCAGCTTGGCCGACCAGGGGGCCGAGCAGTACTTC | CASSLADQGAEQYF
many | TRBJ2-3 | TRBV7-2 | - | TGTGCCAGCAGCTTGCGGACTAGCACAGATACGCAGTATTTT | CASSLRTSTDTQYF
few | TRBJ2-1 | TRBV20-1 | - | TGCAGTGCTAGCGTTCTATCTAGCAGGTCCTACAATGAGCAGTTCTTC | CSASVLSSRSYNEQFF
many | TRBJ1-6 | TRBV7-2 | - | TGTGCCAGCAGCCTGTTGACCGATTCACCCCTCCACTTT | CASSLLTDSPLHF
- | TRBJ1-2 | TRBV30 | - | TGTGCCTGGAGTACTCAGGGCGGCTATGGCTACACCTTC | CAWSTQGGYGYTF
few | TRBJ2-7 | TRBV5-1 | TRBD1 | TGCGCCAGCAGCTTGGGACAGGGGTCCCTCTACGAGCAGTACTTC | CASSLGQGSLYEQYF
- | TRBJ1-2 | TRBV19 | TRBD1 | TGTGCCAGTAGTATGGACGGGGGACAGGGCCATGGCTACACCTTC | CASSMDGGQGHGYTF
- | TRBJ2-1 | TRBV10-3 | - | TGTGCCAGCAGGGGATACAGGGCGCCCTACAATGAGCAGTTCTTC | CASRGYRAPYNEQFF
many | TRBJ2-3 | TRBV29-1 | - | TGCAGCGTCGCGTTGGGTAAGCGCGCACGTGTCGCAGATACGCAGTATTTT | CSVALGKRARVADTQYF
few | TRBJ2-1 | TRBV5-4 | - | TGTGCCAGCAGCTTGGAGGCATCAAGGGAGCAGTTCTTC | CASSLEASREQFF
few | TRBJ1-2 | TRBV30 | TRBD1 | TGTGCCTGGAAAAAGCCCGGACAGGGCAGCGGCTACACCTTC | CAWKKPGQGSGYTF
many | TRBJ2-7 | TRBV2 | TRBD1 | TGTGCCAGCAGTGAAGGAGGGGGCGCCTCCTACGAGCAGTACTTC | CASSEGGGASYEQYF
- | TRBJ2-7 | TRBV15 | TRBD1 | TGTGCCACCAGCAGATTACCGACAGGGGTTGACGACGAGCAGTACTTC | CATSRLPTGVDDEQYF
- | TRBJ2-3 | TRBV9 | - | TGTGCCAGCAGCCTCGATTCGGCGGATACGCAGTATTTT | CASSLDSADTQYF
many | TRBJ2-5 | TRBV7-2 | - | TGTGCAGCTGGGATTATGGAGACCCAGTACTTC | CAAGIMETQYF
many | TRBJ1-3 | TRBV2 | - | TGTGCCAGCAGCTTTATGGGGGTCTCTGGAAACACCATATATTTT | CASSFMGVSGNTIYF
few | TRBJ2-7 | TRBV11-2 | - | TGTGCCAGCACCGCGAGAATTCACCGGGACGGGCCCCCCTACGAGCAGTACTTC | CASTARIHRDGPPYEQYF
many | TRBJ2-7 | TRBV6-5 | - | TGTGCCAGCAGTTTCGAGGTCCCCAACGAGCAGTACTTC | CASSFEVPNEQYF
- | TRBJ1-2 | TRBV5-4 | - | TGTGCCAGCAGGGACACAGGGTGGGATGGCTACACCTTC | CASRDTGWDGYTF
few | TRBJ2-3 | TRBV6-1 | TRBD1 | TGTGCCAGCAGTCCTACAGGGGTGTGGACAGATACGCAGTATTTT | CASSPTGVWTDTQYF